The next 30 T cell receptor beta chains were all read from a single sample in a study of monozygotic twins with inflammatory bowel disease. After re-calling the 5' RACE reads, TCRdb lists one entry per CDR3 protein, DNA absent. Recorded for this sample: 300,000 to 350,000 distinct CDR3 sequences. Sequenced sample: blood. The receptors shown here come from a human donor with ulcerative colitis or Crohn's disease, or a healthy co-twin of an affected twin (not recorded which).

The genes are TRBV13 and TRBJ2-1; the D call from TCRdb, TRBD1, cannot be confirmed without DNA. CDR1 and CDR2 (germline): PRHDT, FYEKMQ (reference sequence). This CDR3 is built from 15 residues. CDR3 in amino acids: CASSYGGQPNLEQFF.

This CDR3 reads CSASDLGGPYEQYF. This sequence joins TRBV20-1 and TRBJ2-7; no DNA is available, so the TRBD1 call from TCRdb remains unchecked. The CDR3 is 14 residues long. Germline V CDR1 and CDR2: DFQATT, SNEGSKA (reference sequence).

The genes are TRBV15 and TRBJ1-2; with no DNA, the TCRdb D assignment of TRBD1 cannot be verified. Germline CDR1 and CDR2: LNHNV and YYDKDF (reference sequence). The CDR3 runs 17 residues. CDR3 residues: CATSRYPGQGSAYGYTF.

J is TRBJ1-5 and V is TRBV28; TCRdb proposes TRBD1, but this gene call is untestable without DNA. Germline V gene sequence: CDR1 MDHEN, CDR2 SYDVKM. CDR3 length equals 16 residues. CDR3 residues: CASSLRRQFSNQPQHF.

The chain carries TRBV2 and TRBJ1-1. Germline V gives CDR1 SNHLY, CDR2 FYNNEI. The CDR3 sequence is 12 residues long. The chain's CDR3 is CASRREGTEAFF.

The chain is built from TRBV3-1 and TRBJ1-6; the D gene TCRdb calls, TRBD1, cannot be checked with no DNA. The CDR3 has 14 residues. CDR1 and CDR2 (germline): LGHDT, YNNKEL (reference sequence). The CDR3 here is CASTGQSYNSPLHF.

The genes are TRBV12-3 or TRBV12-4 and TRBJ1-5; TCRdb's D call of TRBD1 is untestable without DNA. The CDR3 runs 17 residues. Here the CDR3 reads CASSSAEGQVLHQPQHF.

The chain is built from TRBV9 and TRBJ1-5; TCRdb calls TRBD1, which cannot be checked without DNA. The CDR3 is 14 residues long. Germline CDR1 SGDLS, CDR2 YYNGEE. The CDR3: CASSGEGDNQPQHF. Variable domain in full (rest from reference TRBV9 and TRBJ1-5): DSGVTQTPKHLITATGQRVTLRCSPRSGDLSVYWYQQSLDQGLQFLIQYYNGEERAKGNILERFSAQQFPDLHSELNLSSLELGDSALYFCASSGEGDNQPQHFGDGTRLSIL.

The chain couples TRBV5-1 to TRBJ1-4; the TRBD1 assignment by TCRdb is unverifiable without DNA. The CDR3 loop spans 15 amino acids. The germline gives CDR1 SGHRS, CDR2 YFSETQ. CDR3 sequence: CASSPGGGENEKLFF.

This chain joins TRBV7-8 and TRBJ2-5; the TRBD1 assignment by TCRdb is unverifiable without DNA. CDR1 SGHVS and CDR2 FQNEAQ come from the germline V gene. This CDR3 spans 14 amino acids. The CDR3 sequence is CASSSSGSPRTQYF.

The chain uses TRBV5-8 and TRBJ2-1; as DNA is missing, the TRBD1 call by TCRdb cannot be tested. The CDR3 runs to 15 residues. Germline lookup yields CDR1 SGHTS and CDR2 YDEGEE. CDR3 in amino acids: CASSLAGQGINEQFF. The full variable domain, with the rest looked up from reference TRBV5-8 and TRBJ2-1, is EAGVTQSPTHLIKTRGQQATLRCSPISGHTSVYWYQQALGLGLQFLLWYDEGEERNRGNFPPRFSGRQFPNYSSELNVNALELEDSALYLCASSLAGQGINEQFFGPGTRLTVL.

The CDR3 here is CASSRPGQGVEKLFF. The V call is TRBV5-5, the J call TRBJ1-4; TCRdb proposes TRBD1, but this gene call is untestable without DNA. The CDR3 is 15 residues long. CDR1 and CDR2 from the germline V gene are SGHKS and YYEKEE (reference sequence).

This chain connects TRBV5-1 to TRBJ2-2; TCRdb calls TRBD1, which cannot be checked without DNA. The V gene's germline CDR1 is SGHRS and CDR2 YFSETQ. This CDR3 is built from 15 residues. CDR3 amino acids: CASRGQGTYTGELFF.

The gene calls are TRBV12-3 or TRBV12-4 and TRBJ1-5; TCRdb's D call, TRBD1, is unchecked because there is no DNA. There are 17 residues in the CDR3. The CDR3 loop is CASSLSTGGNSNQPQHF.

The chain has TRBV7-9 and TRBJ2-4; TCRdb's D call of TRBD1 is untestable without DNA. The CDR3 loop spans 15 amino acids. Germline V CDR1 and CDR2: SEHNR, FQNEAQ (reference sequence). CDR3 protein: CASSPFRGSVNIQYF.

The chain carries TRBV20-1 and TRBJ1-1; TCRdb's D call, TRBD1, is unchecked because there is no DNA. The CDR3 runs to 13 residues. Germline assignment: CDR1 DFQATT and CDR2 SNEGSKA (reference sequence). CDR3 loop: CSARTGPNAEAFF.

V is TRBV7-9 and J is TRBJ2-7. Germline assignment: CDR1 SEHNR and CDR2 FQNEAQ (reference sequence). This CDR3 is 14 amino acids long. This chain's CDR3 is CASSSPGVVYEQYF.

The chain couples TRBV20-1 to TRBJ2-7; TCRdb outputs TRBD1, but without DNA this stays unchecked. The CDR3 has 14 residues. Germline assignment: CDR1 DFQATT and CDR2 SNEGSKA (reference sequence). CDR3: CSARDVRGGYEQYF.

This chain uses TRBV27 with TRBJ2-2. The CDR3 consists of 13 residues. From germline, CDR1 is MNHEY and CDR2 SMNVEV (reference sequence). CDR3 amino acids: CASSLQTTGELFF.

The chain carries TRBV9 and TRBJ2-3; absent DNA, TCRdb's TRBD1 call cannot be checked. In germline, CDR1 is SGDLS, CDR2 YYNGEE. The CDR3 consists of 18 residues. CDR3: CASSARPTGQRNTDTQYF.

The CDR3 spells CASSEPGIHTICF. V gene TRBV25-1 combines with J gene TRBJ1-3; absent DNA, TCRdb's TRBD1 call cannot be checked. The CDR3 sequence is 13 residues long. The germline V gene encodes CDR1 MGHDK and CDR2 SYGVNS.

The chain uses TRBV12-3 or TRBV12-4 and TRBJ1-6; the D call from TCRdb, TRBD1, cannot be confirmed without DNA. The CDR3 extends over 16 amino acids. The chain's CDR3 is CASSLTGGAPDSPLHF.

The V call is TRBV7-9, the J call TRBJ2-7; the D call of TRBD1 rests on TCRdb alone, since no DNA is present to check it. The V gene's germline CDR1 is SEHNR and CDR2 FQNEAQ (reference sequence). CDR3 length: 13 amino acids. The CDR3 sequence: CASSLDTTYEQYF.

The gene calls are TRBV12-3 or TRBV12-4 and TRBJ2-5; lacking DNA, the TRBD1 call made by TCRdb goes unchecked. The CDR3 is made up of 13 amino acids. CDR3 sequence reads: CASSWDPTETQYF.

The chain couples TRBV6-6 to TRBJ2-7; absent DNA, TCRdb's TRBD1 call cannot be checked. The V gene's germline CDR1 is MNHNY and CDR2 SVGAGI (reference sequence). The CDR3 length is 12 residues. The CDR3 spells CASSYLQGEQYF.

The rearrangement links TRBV5-4 to TRBJ1-6. Germline V gene data show CDR1 as SGHNT and CDR2 as YYREEE (reference sequence). This CDR3 has 12 residues. The CDR3 sequence: CASSRRDSPLHF. Variable domain in full (rest from reference TRBV5-4 and TRBJ1-6): ETGVTQSPTHLIKTRGQQVTLRCSSQSGHNTVSWYQQALGQGPQFIFQYYREEENGRGNFPPRFSGLQFPNYSSELNVNALELDDSALYLCASSRRDSPLHFGNGTRLTVT.

This chain links TRBV3-1 with TRBJ1-1. Germline V gives CDR1 LGHDT, CDR2 YNNKEL (reference sequence). The CDR3 loop spans 14 amino acids. This chain's CDR3 is CASSQGHPNTEAFF.

The chain links TRBV28 to TRBJ1-1. CDR1 is MDHEN, CDR2 SYDVKM, per germline. The CDR3 spans 15 residues. The CDR3 sequence: CASSSIGGVNTEAFF.

The J gene is TRBJ2-3, the V gene TRBV5-1. This CDR3 has 18 amino acids. Germline CDR1 SGHRS, CDR2 YFSETQ. The CDR3 sequence is CASSLTSLGRTSTDTQYF. Drawing the rest from reference TRBV5-1 and TRBJ2-3, the complete variable domain is KAGVTQTPRYLIKTRGQQVTLSCSPISGHRSVSWYQQTPGQGLQFLFEYFSETQRNKGNFPGRFSGRQFSNSRSEMNVSTLELGDSALYLCASSLTSLGRTSTDTQYFGPGTRLTVL.

V and J are TRBV4-3 and TRBJ1-2; TCRdb designates TRBD1, a call that cannot be tested without DNA. The CDR3 runs to 15 residues. Germline-derived CDR1 and CDR2 are LGHNA and YSLEER. This chain's CDR3 is CASSQVPGGEGGYTF.